The next 23 T cell receptor beta chains were all read from a single sample in a study of shared clonotypes between healthy human individuals. TCRdb's table, derived via immunoSEQ multiplex PCR, lists solely in-frame clones and lacks some. The profile shows about 2.5 million clones, about nine tenths of them singletons. The sequenced sample was naive CD4+ T cells from PBMCs. Subset described: CD45RA+ positively selected. The receptors derive from a man between 18 and 35 years old in good health. Some clones in this sample may be carry-over from other donors' samples.

The chain has TRBV18 and TRBJ2-1; TRBD1 agrees at 11 bases. The CDR3 has 16 residues. V trimming: 4 bases; J trimming: 4 bases; junction bases outside the gene matches: 6. Germline CDR1 is KGHSH and CDR2 is LQKENI. The CDR3 DNA reads TGTGCCAGCTCACTGGGACAGGGGGAACTTTACAATGAGCAGTTCTTC. Translated: CASSLGQGELYNEQFF.

The CDR3 spells CASSQERRSGANVLTF. For the CDR3, the DNA is TGTGCCAGCAGCCAAGAACGGAGATCTGGGGCCAACGTCCTGACTTTC. V gene TRBV14 combines with J gene TRBJ2-6, with D uncertain. The CDR3 is made up of 16 amino acids. The germline V gene encodes CDR1 SGHDN and CDR2 FVKESK. The V end was cut by 0 bases, the J end by 1 base, with 7 bases between. The full variable domain, in which reference TRBV14 and TRBJ2-6 provide the parts outside the CDR3, is EAGVTQFPSHSVIEKGQTVTLRCDPISGHDNLYWYRRVMGKEIKFLLHFVKESKQDESGMPNNRFLAERTGGTYSTLKVQPAELEDSGVYFCASSQERRSGANVLTFGAGSRLTVL.

The CDR3 sequence is CSVEDRRTGSTDTQYF. The CDR3 DNA reads TGCAGCGTTGAAGATCGAAGGACGGGAAGCACAGATACGCAGTATTTT. The V call is TRBV29-1, the J call TRBJ2-3, with a tentative D call TRBD2 (5 bases). V was cut by 0 bases and J by 0 bases, with 13 bases left in between. CDR1 and CDR2 from the germline V gene are SQVTM and ANQGSEA. The CDR3 runs to 16 residues.

The J gene is TRBJ2-2, the V gene TRBV5-1, with D possibly matching TRBD2 (5 bases). This CDR3 is built from 16 residues. The germline CDR1 and CDR2 sequences are SGHRS and YFSETQ. Between the trimmed V and J ends, which lost 2 bases and 5 bases, there was a span of 16 bases. The CDR3 DNA is TGCGCCAGCAGCTTTCGCGAGGGCCTGGGGACCGGGGAGCTGTTTTTT. It translates to CASSFREGLGTGELFF.

The chain employs TRBV27 and TRBJ2-1; perhaps TRBD1 as D (6 bases). V gave up 1 base and J gave up 8 bases, with 9 bases separating them. There are 13 residues in the CDR3. CDR1 and CDR2 (germline): MNHEY, SMNVEV (reference sequence). The CDR3 sequence is CASSLWGRHEQFF. The DNA of the CDR3 is TGTGCCAGCAGTTTATGGGGGCGGCATGAGCAGTTCTTC.

Only one count was recorded for this clone. The chain joins TRBV6-5 to TRBJ2-7; D might be TRBD1 (6 bases). The CDR3 has 11 amino acids. The germline V gene has CDR1 MNHEY and CDR2 SVGAGI. V was clipped by 6 bases and J by 7 bases, with 10 bases between them. CDR3 nucleotide sequence: TGTGCCAGCAGGGGGGCAGGGGAGCAGTACTTC. Translating gives CASRGAGEQYF.

J is TRBJ2-1 and V is TRBV30; 8 bases align to TRBD2. Unmatched junction bases numbered 7, after V lost 0 bases and J lost 0 bases. CDR1 is GTSNPN, CDR2 SVGIG, per germline (reference sequence). CDR3 size: 17 residues. CDR3 sequence: CAWSVLRSGNSYNEQFF. DNA of the CDR3: TGTGCCTGGAGTGTTCTTCGTAGCGGGAACTCCTACAATGAGCAGTTCTTC.

This chain connects TRBV5-1 to TRBJ1-1; maybe TRBD1 (6 bases). The CDR3 consists of 15 residues. The V and J ends lost 4 bases and 1 base respectively, with 14 bases between them. The germline V gene encodes CDR1 SGHRS and CDR2 YFSETQ. The CDR3 DNA reads TGCGCCAGCAGCCCCAAGACAGGTTCGAACACTGAAGCTTTCTTT. Translation: CASSPKTGSNTEAFF.

The CDR3 region is CASSQAGQGPQPQHF. CDR3 DNA sequence: TGCGCCAGCAGCCAAGCGGGACAGGGGCCTCAGCCCCAGCATTTT. The rearrangement uses TRBV4-1 and TRBJ1-5; 10 bases are shared with TRBD1. CDR3 length: 15 residues. The V segment lost 1 base and the J segment 6 bases; nucleotides outside the gene matches: 3. Germline V gives CDR1 MGHRA, CDR2 YSYEKL.

The gene calls are TRBV11-2 and TRBJ2-6, with 8 bases aligning to TRBD1. The CDR3 runs 19 residues. V lost 5 bases to trimming and J lost 4 bases; unmatched junction nucleotides: 16. Germline V lookup: CDR1 SGHAT, CDR2 FQNNGV. In DNA form, the CDR3 reads TGTGCCAGCAGCCCAACGACCGGAGGCAGGGGGCTCGGGGCCAACGTCCTGACTTTC. This codes for CASSPTTGGRGLGANVLTF.

The chain has TRBV6-4 and TRBJ2-5, with unresolved D. Deletions cut 0 bases from V and 1 base from J, with 9 bases between. The CDR3 spans 15 residues. Germline CDR1 is MRHNA and CDR2 is SNTAGT. The CDR3 spells CASSDSYPRQETQYF. Written as DNA, the CDR3 is TGTGCCAGCAGTGACTCTTATCCCCGCCAAGAGACCCAGTACTTC.

The rearrangement joins TRBV6-6 to TRBJ2-1; TRBD2 might be the D (5 bases). The germline gives CDR1 MNHNY, CDR2 SVGAGI (reference sequence). The CDR3 length is 13 residues. With 0 bases removed from V and 9 bases from J, the gap between germline ends came to 9 bases. CDR3: CASSYSVAFEQFF. For the CDR3, the DNA is TGTGCCAGCAGTTACTCGGTAGCGTTTGAGCAGTTCTTC.

This chain links TRBV5-1 with TRBJ2-1, with D maybe TRBD1 (5 bases). The germline gives CDR1 SGHRS, CDR2 YFSETQ. V was shortened by 7 bases and J by 2 bases, with 13 bases between the two germline ends. The CDR3 length is 14 residues. CDR3 DNA sequence: TGCGCCAGCGGCGACAGTCCGCCCTACAATGAGCAGTTCTTC. The encoded protein is CASGDSPPYNEQFF.

The chain is built from TRBV2 and TRBJ2-7; no clear D. CDR3 length equals 12 residues. Germline V lookup: CDR1 SNHLY, CDR2 FYNNEI. V lost 6 bases and J 6 bases, leaving 12 bases between the germline ends. The CDR3 coding sequence is TGTGCCAGCAGAGCTGACCCGCCCGAGCAGTACTTC. Its protein is CASRADPPEQYF.

CDR3 bases: TGTGCCAGCAGCCATTACCGGGACAGTAATGAAAAACTGTTTTTT. Its translation is CASSHYRDSNEKLFF. The rearrangement uses TRBV14 and TRBJ1-4; 7 bases map to TRBD1. Per the germline V gene, CDR1 is SGHDN and CDR2 is FVKESK. The CDR3 is 15 amino acids. Germline trimming cut 3 bases from V and 4 bases from J; bases unmatched to any gene: 5.

The CDR3 nucleotides are TGTGCCAGCTCACCGAGTAGGGGCATCACCGGGGAGCTGTTTTTT. Translated, it gives CASSPSRGITGELFF. The genes are TRBV18 and TRBJ2-2, with TRBD1 as a possible D gene (5 bases). Germline V gene lookup returns CDR1 KGHSH and CDR2 LQKENI. The CDR3 is made up of 15 amino acids. The V and J ends lost 3 bases and 4 bases respectively, with 12 bases between them.

The chain carries TRBV28 and TRBJ1-5; D ambiguous. V shed 4 bases and J shed 3 bases, with 13 bases lying between them. This CDR3 spans 15 amino acids. CDR1 MDHEN and CDR2 SYDVKM come from the germline V gene. CDR3 nucleotide sequence: TGTGCCAGCAGTTCTGCCGGGCCCACCAATCAGCCCCAGCATTTT. Translating gives CASSSAGPTNQPQHF.

This clone was seen once. The V call is TRBV7-2, the J call TRBJ1-2; tentative D call: TRBD1 (5 bases). Trimming removed 2 bases from V and 4 bases from J, with 14 bases in between. The CDR3 loop spans 15 amino acids. CDR1 is SGHTA, CDR2 FQGNSA, per germline. The CDR3 DNA is TGTGCCAGCAGCTTAAGCCCGGGACCAATCTATGGCTACACCTTC. Residues: CASSLSPGPIYGYTF.

J is TRBJ2-5 and V is TRBV4-1; D is unclear. Trimming removed 3 bases at V and 5 bases at J, with 10 bases between. Germline CDR1 MGHRA, CDR2 YSYEKL. The CDR3 length is 13 residues. CDR3 nucleotides: TGCGCCAGCAGCCAGGGGAATAGGGAGACCCAGTACTTC. Protein sequence: CASSQGNRETQYF.

The CDR3 bases are TGTGCCAGTCGGGACCGCGACTACAATGAGCAGTTCTTC. This encodes CASRDRDYNEQFF. This chain joins TRBV10-3 and TRBJ2-1; D tentatively fits TRBD1 or TRBD2 (5 bases each). The CDR3 has 13 amino acids. Germline lookup yields CDR1 ENHRY and CDR2 SYGVKD. The V gene lost 10 bases and the J gene lost 3 bases, with 13 bases spanning the gap.

The gene calls are TRBV5-8 and TRBJ1-1, with a tentative D call TRBD1 (6 bases). CDR3 length equals 17 residues. Germline CDR1 is SGHTS and CDR2 is YDEGEE. V was pared by 7 bases and J by 5 bases, with 27 bases between. DNA for the CDR3: TGTGCCAGCCTGCTGGGCGGGGGGCGGTCGGCGGGTACTGAAGCTTTCTTT. This translates into CASLLGGGRSAGTEAFF.

The chain carries TRBV2 and TRBJ1-2; the D gene is possibly TRBD1 (5 bases). The CDR3 is 14 amino acids. Per the germline V gene, CDR1 is SNHLY and CDR2 is FYNNEI. The V end lost 8 bases, the J end lost 8 bases, and 21 bases lay between the germline ends. CDR3 nucleotide sequence: TGTGCCAGCCCCGAGCTCCGGCAGGGAGTGGGCTACACCTTC. This sequence encodes CASPELRQGVGYTF.

The chain uses TRBV5-1 and TRBJ2-7; D call uncertain. The CDR3 totals 14 residues. Germline V gene sequence: CDR1 SGHRS, CDR2 YFSETQ. Trimming removed 0 bases at V and 2 bases at J, with 9 bases between. In DNA form, the CDR3 reads TGCGCCAGCAGCTTGGATGCCAACACCTACGAGCAGTACTTC. The encoded protein is CASSLDANTYEQYF.